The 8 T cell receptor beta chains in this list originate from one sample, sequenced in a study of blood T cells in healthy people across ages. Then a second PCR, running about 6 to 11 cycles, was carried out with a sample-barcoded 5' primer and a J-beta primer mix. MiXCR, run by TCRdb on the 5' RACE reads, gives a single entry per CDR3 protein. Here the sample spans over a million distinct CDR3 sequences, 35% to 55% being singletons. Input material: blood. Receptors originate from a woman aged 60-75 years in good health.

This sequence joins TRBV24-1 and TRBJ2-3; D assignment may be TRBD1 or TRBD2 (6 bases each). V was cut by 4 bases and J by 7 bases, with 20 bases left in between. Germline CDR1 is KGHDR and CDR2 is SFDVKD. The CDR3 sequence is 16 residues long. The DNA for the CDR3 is TGTGCCACCAGTGACAGCCGGGACGGGGGCATGAATACGCAGTATTTT. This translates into CATSDSRDGGMNTQYF.

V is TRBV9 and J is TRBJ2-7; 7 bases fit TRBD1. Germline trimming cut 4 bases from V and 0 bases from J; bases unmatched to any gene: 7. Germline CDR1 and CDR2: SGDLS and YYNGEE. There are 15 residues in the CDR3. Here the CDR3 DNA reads TGTGCCAGCAGCCAAAGCAGGGGGAACTCCTACGAGCAGTACTTC. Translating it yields CASSQSRGNSYEQYF.

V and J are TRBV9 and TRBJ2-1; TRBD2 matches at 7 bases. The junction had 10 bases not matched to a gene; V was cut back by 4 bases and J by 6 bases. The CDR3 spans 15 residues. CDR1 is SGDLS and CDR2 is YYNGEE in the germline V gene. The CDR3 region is CASSIFSGSINEQFF. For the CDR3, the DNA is TGTGCCAGCAGCATATTTAGCGGGTCTATCAATGAGCAGTTCTTC.

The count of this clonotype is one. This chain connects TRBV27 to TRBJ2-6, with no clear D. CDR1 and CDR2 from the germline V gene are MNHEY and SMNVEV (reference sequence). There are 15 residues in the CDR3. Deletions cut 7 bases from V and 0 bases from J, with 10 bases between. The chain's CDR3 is CASTWWDSGANVLTF. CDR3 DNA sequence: TGTGCCAGCACCTGGTGGGACTCTGGGGCCAACGTCCTGACTTTC. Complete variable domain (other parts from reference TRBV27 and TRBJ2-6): EAQVTQNPRYLITVTGKKLTVTCSQNMNHEYMSWYRQDPGLGLRQIYYSMNVEVTDKGDVPEGYKVSRKEKRNFPLILESPSPNQTSLYFCASTWWDSGANVLTFGAGSRLTVL.

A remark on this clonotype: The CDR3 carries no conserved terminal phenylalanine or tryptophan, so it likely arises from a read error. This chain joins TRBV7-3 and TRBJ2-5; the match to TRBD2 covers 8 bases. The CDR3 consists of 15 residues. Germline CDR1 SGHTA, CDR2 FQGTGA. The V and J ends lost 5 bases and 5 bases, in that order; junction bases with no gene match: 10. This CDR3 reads CASSPTSESLETQYS. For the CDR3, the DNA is TGTGCCAGCAGCCCGACTAGCGAGAGTCTCGAGACCCAGTACTCC.

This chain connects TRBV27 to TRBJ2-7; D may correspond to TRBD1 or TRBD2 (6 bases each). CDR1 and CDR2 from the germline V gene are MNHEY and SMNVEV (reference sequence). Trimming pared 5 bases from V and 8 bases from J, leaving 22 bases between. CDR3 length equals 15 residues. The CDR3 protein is CASSGTRGRGGKQYF. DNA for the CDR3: TGTGCCAGCAGTGGAACCCGTGGCAGGGGAGGAAAGCAGTACTTC.

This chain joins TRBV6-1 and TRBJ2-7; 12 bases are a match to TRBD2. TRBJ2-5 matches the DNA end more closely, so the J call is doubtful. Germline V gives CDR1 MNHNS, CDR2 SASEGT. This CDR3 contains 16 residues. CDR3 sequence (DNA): TGTGCCAGCAGAACCATCGGACTAGCGGGAACCGGGACCCAGTACTTC. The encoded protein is CASRTIGLAGTGTQYF.

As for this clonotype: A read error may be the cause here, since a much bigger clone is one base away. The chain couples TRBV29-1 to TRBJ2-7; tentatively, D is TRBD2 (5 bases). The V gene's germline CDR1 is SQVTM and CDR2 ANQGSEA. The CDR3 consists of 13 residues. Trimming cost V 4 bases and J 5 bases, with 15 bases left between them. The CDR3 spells CSVVGRLADEQYF. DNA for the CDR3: TGCAGCGTTGTTGGACGGCTAGCCGACGAGCAGTACTTC.